The rows below give T cell receptor beta chains drawn from one sample of a study of cytomegalovirus exposure and HLA in healthy donors. Profiling relied on immunoSEQ multiplex PCR, and the TCRdb table lists in-frame clones only, not all of them. The sample comprises 150,000 or so clones, over 65% of which are singletons, and 3.1% rests with the top ten. Sequencing was performed on PBMCs. The receptors come from a woman in her forties in good health and CMV-seronegative. CDR3s include the opening cysteine and the closing phenylalanine or tryptophan. Fields, in order: V gene, D gene, clone size, J gene, CDR3 DNA, CDR3 protein. The D gene is left open where the match is weak. A clone size is listed for some rows: how often the clone was seen (once, few, many), or a class if it is expanded.

v_call: TRBV4-1
d_call: TRBD1
clone_size: .
j_call: TRBJ2-3
cdr3_nt: TGCGCCAGCAGCCAAGTCGGACAGGGGGCGCCTCCGATGTTGGGTACGCAGTATTTT
cdr3_aa: CASSQVGQGAPPMLGTQYF

v_call: TRBV5-5
d_call: TRBD1
clone_size: .
j_call: TRBJ2-3
cdr3_nt: TGTGCCAGCAACCTTTTCCGGGACAGGAGCACAGATACGCAGTATTTT
cdr3_aa: CASNLFRDRSTDTQYF

v_call: TRBV7-3
d_call: TRBD1
clone_size: few
j_call: TRBJ2-7
cdr3_nt: TGTGCCAGCAGCCCCGGCGGGACAGGAGCCTACGAGCAGTACTTC
cdr3_aa: CASSPGGTGAYEQYF

v_call: TRBV5-1
d_call: TRBD1
clone_size: .
j_call: TRBJ2-3
cdr3_nt: TGCGCCAGCAGCGAGGGGGCCCGGGGTACAGATACGCAGTATTTT
cdr3_aa: CASSEGARGTDTQYF

v_call: TRBV5-5
d_call: .
clone_size: .
j_call: TRBJ1-4
cdr3_nt: TGTGCCAGCAGCTCGACGGGAACTGATGGGGAAAAACTGTTTTTT
cdr3_aa: CASSSTGTDGEKLFF

v_call: TRBV15
d_call: TRBD2
clone_size: .
j_call: TRBJ2-1
cdr3_nt: TGTGCCACCAGCAGAGGGGCGGGGGGCTCCTACAATGAGCAGTTCTTC
cdr3_aa: CATSRGAGGSYNEQFF

v_call: TRBV28
d_call: .
clone_size: once
j_call: TRBJ1-1
cdr3_nt: TGTGCCAGCAGCTCAGGGTATCTGGCTGAAGCTTTCTTT
cdr3_aa: CASSSGYLAEAFF

v_call: TRBV7-9
d_call: TRBD1
clone_size: .
j_call: TRBJ2-1
cdr3_nt: TGTGCCAGCAGCTTAACGGGACAGGGGGGGGACAATGAGCAGTTCTTC
cdr3_aa: CASSLTGQGGDNEQFF

v_call: TRBV7-8
d_call: .
clone_size: .
j_call: TRBJ2-5
cdr3_nt: TGTGCCAGCAGCCTAAGACAGGTCGAAGGGGAGACCCAGTACTTC
cdr3_aa: CASSLRQVEGETQYF

v_call: TRBV27
d_call: TRBD1
clone_size: .
j_call: TRBJ1-4
cdr3_nt: TGTGCCAGCAGTCGAAATACAGGGGGGAGGGTCGAAAAACTGTTTTTT
cdr3_aa: CASSRNTGGRVEKLFF

v_call: TRBV7-9
d_call: .
clone_size: .
j_call: TRBJ2-3
cdr3_nt: TGTGCCAGCAGCTCGACAGATACGCAGTATTTT
cdr3_aa: CASSSTDTQYF

v_call: TRBV7-9
d_call: TRBD1
clone_size: .
j_call: TRBJ2-2
cdr3_nt: TGTGCCAGCAGCTCGACAGGGGACACCGGGGAGCTGTTTTTT
cdr3_aa: CASSSTGDTGELFF

v_call: TRBV6-5
d_call: TRBD1
clone_size: once
j_call: TRBJ2-5
cdr3_nt: TGTGCCAGCAGGGAGGACAGGGTACGCGGGACCCAGTACTTC
cdr3_aa: CASREDRVRGTQYF

v_call: TRBV5-6
d_call: TRBD1
clone_size: few
j_call: TRBJ1-4
cdr3_nt: TGTGCCAGCAGCTTGGCCGGGACAGGAACGAGTGAAAAACTGTTTTTT
cdr3_aa: CASSLAGTGTSEKLFF

v_call: TRBV4-1
d_call: .
clone_size: .
j_call: TRBJ1-5
cdr3_nt: TGCGCCAGCAGCAAGACCGAAGACGGGTATCAGCCCCAGCATTTT
cdr3_aa: CASSKTEDGYQPQHF

v_call: TRBV5-8
d_call: TRBD1
clone_size: .
j_call: TRBJ2-7
cdr3_nt: TGTGCCAGCATCCTGGAGGGACAGGGCTACGAGCAGTACTTC
cdr3_aa: CASILEGQGYEQYF

v_call: TRBV7-8
d_call: TRBD2
clone_size: .
j_call: TRBJ2-5
cdr3_nt: TGTGCCAGCAGCTTAGGGTCAGCGGGGAAGGAGACCCAGTACTTC
cdr3_aa: CASSLGSAGKETQYF

v_call: TRBV4-1
d_call: .
clone_size: .
j_call: TRBJ1-1
cdr3_nt: TGCGCCAGCAGCCATAGCGAGTATGAGAACACTGAAGCTTTCTTT
cdr3_aa: CASSHSEYENTEAFF

v_call: TRBV6-6
d_call: .
clone_size: .
j_call: TRBJ2-6
cdr3_nt: TGTGCCAGCAGTTACGCAGGATCTGGGGCCAACGTCCTGACTTTC
cdr3_aa: CASSYAGSGANVLTF

v_call: TRBV27
d_call: TRBD1
clone_size: .
j_call: TRBJ2-2
cdr3_nt: TGTGCCAGCAGTTTAAGGGGACAGGCCGCGAACACCGGGGAGCTGTTTTTT
cdr3_aa: CASSLRGQAANTGELFF

v_call: TRBV29-1
d_call: TRBD1
clone_size: .
j_call: TRBJ1-4
cdr3_nt: TGCAGCGTTGGCGACAGGGGTACTAATGAAAAACTGTTTTTT
cdr3_aa: CSVGDRGTNEKLFF

v_call: TRBV28
d_call: TRBD1
clone_size: once
j_call: TRBJ2-6
cdr3_nt: TGTGCCAGCAGACAACCCCTACAGGGGGCCGGGGCCAACGTCCTGACTTTC
cdr3_aa: CASRQPLQGAGANVLTF

v_call: TRBV6-5
d_call: .
clone_size: .
j_call: TRBJ2-7
cdr3_nt: TGTGCCACCGGGCCCGTTGAGCGGCACGGCTACGAGCAGTACTTC
cdr3_aa: CATGPVERHGYEQYF

v_call: TRBV9
d_call: TRBD1
clone_size: .
j_call: TRBJ1-1
cdr3_nt: TGTGCCAGCAGCATTACAGGGGAGACGAACACTGAAGCTTTCTTT
cdr3_aa: CASSITGETNTEAFF

v_call: TRBV19
d_call: .
clone_size: .
j_call: TRBJ2-3
cdr3_nt: TGTGCCAGTAGTATCGGCAGGGGCACAGATACGCAGTATTTT
cdr3_aa: CASSIGRGTDTQYF

v_call: TRBV5-6
d_call: .
clone_size: few
j_call: TRBJ2-6
cdr3_nt: TGTGCCAGCAGCTTGGGGGGCGGGGTAGTCTCTGGGGCCAACGTCCTGACTTTC
cdr3_aa: CASSLGGGVVSGANVLTF

v_call: TRBV6-1
d_call: .
clone_size: .
j_call: TRBJ1-6
cdr3_nt: TGTGCCAGCAGTGAAGCGCTAAAGACAGTAGGTACACCCCTCCACTTT
cdr3_aa: CASSEALKTVGTPLHF

v_call: TRBV11-2
d_call: .
clone_size: .
j_call: TRBJ2-5
cdr3_nt: TGTGCCAGCAGCTTAGGGTCACTACAAGAGACCCAGTACTTC
cdr3_aa: CASSLGSLQETQYF

v_call: TRBV6-1
d_call: .
clone_size: once
j_call: TRBJ1-1
cdr3_nt: TGTGCCAGCAGTGAGGGGCTCGGCAGCGATGAAGCTTTCTTT
cdr3_aa: CASSEGLGSDEAFF

v_call: TRBV2
d_call: .
clone_size: once
j_call: TRBJ1-2
cdr3_nt: TGTGCCAGCAGTGAAGCGCTTCGGGTGCGGGGCTACACCTTC
cdr3_aa: CASSEALRVRGYTF

v_call: TRBV6-1
d_call: .
clone_size: few
j_call: TRBJ1-1
cdr3_nt: TGTGCCAGCAGTGCACTGACAGGCCTGAACACTGAAGCTTTCTTT
cdr3_aa: CASSALTGLNTEAFF

v_call: TRBV10-2
d_call: .
clone_size: .
j_call: TRBJ2-7
cdr3_nt: TGCGCCAGCAGTGAGTTTGGACACGGGAGCTCCTACGAGCAGTACTTC
cdr3_aa: CASSEFGHGSSYEQYF

v_call: TRBV5-1
d_call: .
clone_size: .
j_call: TRBJ1-3
cdr3_nt: TGCGCCAGCAGCTTGGTGCAGGGAGGAGAAAACACCATATATTTT
cdr3_aa: CASSLVQGGENTIYF

v_call: TRBV7-3
d_call: TRBD1
clone_size: .
j_call: TRBJ2-7
cdr3_nt: TGTGCCAGCAGCTTTGGACAGGGGGCCTCATCGTACGGGCAGTACTTC
cdr3_aa: CASSFGQGASSYGQYF

v_call: TRBV28
d_call: .
clone_size: .
j_call: TRBJ1-4
cdr3_nt: TGTGCCAGCAGTCTAGATCAGGGGTTAGCTAATGAAAAACTGTTTTTT
cdr3_aa: CASSLDQGLANEKLFF

v_call: TRBV28
d_call: TRBD1
clone_size: .
j_call: TRBJ2-1
cdr3_nt: TGTGCCAGCAGTCAGACCGGGACAGGGAGGGGTGAGCAGTTCTTC
cdr3_aa: CASSQTGTGRGEQFF

v_call: TRBV6-1
d_call: TRBD1
clone_size: .
j_call: TRBJ1-1
cdr3_nt: TGTGCCAGCAGTGAGGCGGGACAGGGGCTTACTGAAGCTTTCTTT
cdr3_aa: CASSEAGQGLTEAFF

v_call: TRBV6-5
d_call: .
clone_size: .
j_call: TRBJ1-5
cdr3_nt: TGTGCCAGCAGCCCGTCTAACAATCAGCCCCAGCATTTT
cdr3_aa: CASSPSNNQPQHF

v_call: TRBV27
d_call: TRBD1
clone_size: few
j_call: TRBJ1-5
cdr3_nt: TGTGCCAGCAGCTTGACAGGGGGCATTCAGCCCCAGCATTTT
cdr3_aa: CASSLTGGIQPQHF

v_call: TRBV6-1
d_call: TRBD1
clone_size: .
j_call: TRBJ1-6
cdr3_nt: TGTGCCAGCAGTGGGACAGGGGGTAGGAATTCACCCCTCCACTTT
cdr3_aa: CASSGTGGRNSPLHF

v_call: TRBV9
d_call: .
clone_size: .
j_call: TRBJ2-7
cdr3_nt: TGTGCCAGCAGCGTAGAGCCCTTTACGGGGGAGCAGTACTTC
cdr3_aa: CASSVEPFTGEQYF

v_call: TRBV18
d_call: .
clone_size: .
j_call: TRBJ1-2
cdr3_nt: TGTGCCAGCTCACCCGACTGGGGGGTCGCTCATGGCTACACCTTC
cdr3_aa: CASSPDWGVAHGYTF

v_call: TRBV10-2
d_call: .
clone_size: .
j_call: TRBJ2-6
cdr3_nt: TGCGCCAGCCTGAAGGTCCGGAGCTCTGGGGCCAACGTCCTGACTTTC
cdr3_aa: CASLKVRSSGANVLTF

v_call: TRBV7-2
d_call: TRBD1
clone_size: .
j_call: TRBJ2-7
cdr3_nt: TGTGCCAGCAGTCGACAGGGCTACGAGCAGTACTTC
cdr3_aa: CASSRQGYEQYF

v_call: TRBV9
d_call: TRBD2
clone_size: few
j_call: TRBJ2-3
cdr3_nt: TGTGCCAGCAGCACCCCCCTCGAGCGGGGGGGAACAGATACGCAGTATTTT
cdr3_aa: CASSTPLERGGTDTQYF

v_call: TRBV4-1
d_call: TRBD1
clone_size: .
j_call: TRBJ1-1
cdr3_nt: TGCGCCAGCAGCCGGACGGGACAGATGAACACTGAAGCTTTCTTT
cdr3_aa: CASSRTGQMNTEAFF

v_call: TRBV5-1
d_call: TRBD2
clone_size: .
j_call: TRBJ2-3
cdr3_nt: TGCGCCAGCAGACGAACTAGCGGGGCTCCAGATACGCAGTATTTT
cdr3_aa: CASRRTSGAPDTQYF